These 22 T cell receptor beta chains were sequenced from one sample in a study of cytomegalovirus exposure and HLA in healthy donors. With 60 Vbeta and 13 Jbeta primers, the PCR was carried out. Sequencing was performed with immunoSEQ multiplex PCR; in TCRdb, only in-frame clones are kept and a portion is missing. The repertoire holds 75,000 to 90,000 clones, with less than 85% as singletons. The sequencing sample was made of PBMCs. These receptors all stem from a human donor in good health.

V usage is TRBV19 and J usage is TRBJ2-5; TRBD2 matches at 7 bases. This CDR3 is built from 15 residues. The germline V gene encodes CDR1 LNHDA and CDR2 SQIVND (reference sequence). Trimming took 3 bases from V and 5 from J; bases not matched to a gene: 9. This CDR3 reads CASSMETGGSETQYF. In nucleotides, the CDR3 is TGTGCCAGTAGTATGGAGACGGGGGGATCGGAGACCCAGTACTTC.

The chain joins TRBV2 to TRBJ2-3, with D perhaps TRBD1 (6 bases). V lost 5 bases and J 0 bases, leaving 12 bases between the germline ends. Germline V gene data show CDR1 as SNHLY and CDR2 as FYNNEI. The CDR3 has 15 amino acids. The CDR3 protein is CASSWTEPSTDTQYF. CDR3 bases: TGTGCCAGCAGTTGGACAGAACCTAGCACAGATACGCAGTATTTT.

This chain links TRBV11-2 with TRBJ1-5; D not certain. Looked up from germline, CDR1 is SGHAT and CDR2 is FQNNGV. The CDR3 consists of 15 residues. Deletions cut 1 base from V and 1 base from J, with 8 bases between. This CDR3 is CASSLAGGSNQPQHF. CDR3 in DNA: TGTGCCAGCAGCTTAGCGGGAGGAAGCAATCAGCCCCAGCATTTT.

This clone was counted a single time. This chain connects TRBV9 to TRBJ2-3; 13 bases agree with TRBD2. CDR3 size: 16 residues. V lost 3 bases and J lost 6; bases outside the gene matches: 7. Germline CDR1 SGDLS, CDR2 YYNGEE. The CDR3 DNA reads TGTGCCAGCAGCGCAGGGACTAGCGGGGTAGGTGATACGCAGTATTTT. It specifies CASSAGTSGVGDTQYF.

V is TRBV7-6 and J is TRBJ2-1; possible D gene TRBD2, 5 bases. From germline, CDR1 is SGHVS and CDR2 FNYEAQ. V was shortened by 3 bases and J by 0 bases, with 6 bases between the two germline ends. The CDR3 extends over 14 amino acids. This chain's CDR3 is CASSLGSSYNEQFF. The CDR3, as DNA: TGTGCCAGCAGCTTGGGGAGCTCCTACAATGAGCAGTTCTTC.

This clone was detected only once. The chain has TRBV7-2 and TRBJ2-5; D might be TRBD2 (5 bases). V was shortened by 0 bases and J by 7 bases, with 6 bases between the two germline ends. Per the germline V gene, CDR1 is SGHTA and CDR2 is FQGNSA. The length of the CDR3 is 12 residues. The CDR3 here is CASSLAEGTQYF. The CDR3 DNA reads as TGTGCCAGCAGCTTAGCCGAGGGGACCCAGTACTTC. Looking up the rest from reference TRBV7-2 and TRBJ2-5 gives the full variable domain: GAGVSQSPSNKVTEKGKDVELRCDPISGHTALYWYRQSLGQGLEFLIYFQGNSAPDKSGLPSDRFSAERTGGSVSTLTIQRTQQEDSAVYLCASSLAEGTQYFGPGTRLLVL.

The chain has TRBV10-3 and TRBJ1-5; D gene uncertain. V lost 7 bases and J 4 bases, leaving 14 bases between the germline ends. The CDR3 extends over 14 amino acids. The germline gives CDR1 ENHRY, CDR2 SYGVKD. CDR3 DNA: TGTGCCATCAAAGGTTACTCGGGGAATCAGCCCCAGCATTTT. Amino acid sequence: CAIKGYSGNQPQHF.

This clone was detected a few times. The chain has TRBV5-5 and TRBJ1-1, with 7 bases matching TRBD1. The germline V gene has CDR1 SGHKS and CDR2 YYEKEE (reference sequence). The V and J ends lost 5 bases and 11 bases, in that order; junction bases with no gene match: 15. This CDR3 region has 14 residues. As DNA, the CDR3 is TGTGCCAGCAGTTATGGACAGGCGGTAGGTGGGGCTTTCTTT. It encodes CASSYGQAVGGAFF.

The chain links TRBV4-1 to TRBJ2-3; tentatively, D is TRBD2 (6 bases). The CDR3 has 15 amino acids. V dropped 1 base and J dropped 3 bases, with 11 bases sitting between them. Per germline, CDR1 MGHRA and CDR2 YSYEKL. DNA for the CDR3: TGCGCCAGCAGCCAAGGTGTAGCGGATACAGATACGCAGTATTTT. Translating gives CASSQGVADTDTQYF.

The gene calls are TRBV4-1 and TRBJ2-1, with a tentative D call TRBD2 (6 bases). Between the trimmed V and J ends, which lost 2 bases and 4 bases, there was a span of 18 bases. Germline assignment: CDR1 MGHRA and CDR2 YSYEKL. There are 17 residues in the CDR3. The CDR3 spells CASSQPPGRLRYNEQFF. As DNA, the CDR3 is TGCGCCAGCAGCCAACCCCCAGGGAGGTTAAGGTACAATGAGCAGTTCTTC.

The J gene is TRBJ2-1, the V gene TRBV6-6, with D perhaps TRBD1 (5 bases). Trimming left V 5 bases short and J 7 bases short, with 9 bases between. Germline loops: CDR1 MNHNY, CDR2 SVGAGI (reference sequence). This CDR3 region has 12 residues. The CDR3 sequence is CASSPAGNEQFF. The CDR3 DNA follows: TGTGCCAGCAGTCCGGCAGGGAATGAGCAGTTCTTC.

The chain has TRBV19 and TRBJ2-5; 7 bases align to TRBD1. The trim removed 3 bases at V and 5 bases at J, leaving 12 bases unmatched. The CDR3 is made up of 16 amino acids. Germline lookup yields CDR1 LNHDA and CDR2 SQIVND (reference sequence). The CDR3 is CASSILGEGAGETQYF. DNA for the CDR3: TGTGCCAGTAGTATCCTTGGAGAGGGGGCCGGGGAGACCCAGTACTTC.

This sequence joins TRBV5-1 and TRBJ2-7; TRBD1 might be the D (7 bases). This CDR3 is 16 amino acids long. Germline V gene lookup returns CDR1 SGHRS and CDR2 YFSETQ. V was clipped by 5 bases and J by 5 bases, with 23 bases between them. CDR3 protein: CASSFGGGGGRDEQYF. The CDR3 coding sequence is TGCGCCAGCAGTTTTGGAGGGGGCGGAGGAAGGGACGAGCAGTACTTC.

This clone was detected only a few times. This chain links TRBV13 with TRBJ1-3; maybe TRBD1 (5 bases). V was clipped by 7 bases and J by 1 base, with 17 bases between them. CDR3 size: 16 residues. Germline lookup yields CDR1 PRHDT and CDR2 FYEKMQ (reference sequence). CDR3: CASTMFAEGSGNTIYF. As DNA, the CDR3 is TGTGCCAGCACGATGTTCGCGGAGGGGTCTGGAAACACCATATATTTT.

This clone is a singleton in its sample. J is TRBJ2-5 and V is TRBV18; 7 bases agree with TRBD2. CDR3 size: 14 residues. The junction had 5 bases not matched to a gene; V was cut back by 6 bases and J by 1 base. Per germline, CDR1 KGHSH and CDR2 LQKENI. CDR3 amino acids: CASSTTSSQETQYF. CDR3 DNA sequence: TGTGCCAGCTCCACGACTAGCAGCCAAGAGACCCAGTACTTC. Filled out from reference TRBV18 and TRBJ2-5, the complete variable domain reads NAGVMQNPRHLVRRRGQEARLRCSPMKGHSHVYWYRQLPEEGLKFMVYLQKENIIDESGMPKERFSAEFPKEGPSILRIQQVVRGDSAAYFCASSTTSSQETQYFGPGTRLLVL.

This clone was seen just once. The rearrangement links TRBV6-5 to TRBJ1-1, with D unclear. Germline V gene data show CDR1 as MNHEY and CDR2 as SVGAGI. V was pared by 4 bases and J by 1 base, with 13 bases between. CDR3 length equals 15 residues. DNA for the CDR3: TGTGCCAGCAGTTGGCGCAGAGAGGGGAACACTGAAGCTTTCTTT. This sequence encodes CASSWRREGNTEAFF.

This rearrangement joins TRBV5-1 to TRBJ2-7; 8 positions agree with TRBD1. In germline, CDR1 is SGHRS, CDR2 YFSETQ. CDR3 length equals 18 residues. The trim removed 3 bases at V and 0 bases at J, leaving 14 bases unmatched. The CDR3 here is CASSSGQGKGKSSYEQYF. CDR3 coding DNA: TGCGCCAGCAGCTCAGGACAGGGAAAAGGAAAAAGCTCCTACGAGCAGTACTTC.

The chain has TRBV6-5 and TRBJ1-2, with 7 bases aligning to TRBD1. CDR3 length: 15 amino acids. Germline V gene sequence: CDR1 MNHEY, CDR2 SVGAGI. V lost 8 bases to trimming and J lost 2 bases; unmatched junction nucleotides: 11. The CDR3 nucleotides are TGTGCCAGCGGTCGCGGTGCAGGGGGGAACTATGGCTACACCTTC. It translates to CASGRGAGGNYGYTF.

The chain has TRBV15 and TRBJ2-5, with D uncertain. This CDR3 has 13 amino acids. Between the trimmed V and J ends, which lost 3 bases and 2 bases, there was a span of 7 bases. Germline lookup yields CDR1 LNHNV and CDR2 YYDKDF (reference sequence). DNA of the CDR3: TGTGCCACCAGCAGGATAGTACAAGAGACCCAGTACTTC. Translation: CATSRIVQETQYF.

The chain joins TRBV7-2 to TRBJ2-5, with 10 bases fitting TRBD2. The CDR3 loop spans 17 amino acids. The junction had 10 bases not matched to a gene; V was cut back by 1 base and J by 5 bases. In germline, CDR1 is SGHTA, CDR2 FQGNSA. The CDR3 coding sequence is TGTGCCAGCAGCTTAGTATGGATAGCGGGGGGTCCTGAGACCCAGTACTTC. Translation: CASSLVWIAGGPETQYF.

The CDR3 nucleotides are TGTGCCATCAGTGGGGGGACTTCGACTTCCTACGAGCAGTACTTC. Translated: CAISGGTSTSYEQYF. The chain is built from TRBV10-3 and TRBJ2-7; TRBD2 might be the D (6 bases). The CDR3 sequence is 15 residues long. V was trimmed by 4 bases and J by 1 base, leaving 14 bases between them. The germline CDR1 and CDR2 sequences are ENHRY and SYGVKD.

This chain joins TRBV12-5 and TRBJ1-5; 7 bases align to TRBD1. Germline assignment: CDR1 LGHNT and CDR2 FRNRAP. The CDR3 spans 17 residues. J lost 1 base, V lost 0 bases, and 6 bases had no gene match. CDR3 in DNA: TGTGCTAGTGGTTTGGTTCCGGGACAGTCGAGCAATCAGCCCCAGCATTTT. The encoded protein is CASGLVPGQSSNQPQHF.